These 18 T cell receptor beta chains originate from one sample sequenced in a study of control samples from healthy donors and cancer patients. Sequencing was performed with immunoSEQ multiplex PCR; in TCRdb, only in-frame clones are kept and a portion is missing. Of under 150,000 clones in the sample, around 89% were seen once. Sequenced input: blood. The receptors here all came from a middle-aged man in good health.

The chain has TRBV9 and TRBJ2-5; a possible D gene is TRBD2 (5 bases). With 4 bases removed from V and 4 bases from J, the gap between germline ends came to 14 bases. The germline V gene has CDR1 SGDLS and CDR2 YYNGEE. The CDR3 has 14 residues. CDR3 bases: TGTGCCAGCAGCCTACTAGGAGGCGTAGAGACCCAGTACTTC. Translated: CASSLLGGVETQYF. Full variable domain (missing parts from reference TRBV9 and TRBJ2-5): DSGVTQTPKHLITATGQRVTLRCSPRSGDLSVYWYQQSLDQGLQFLIQYYNGEERAKGNILERFSAQQFPDLHSELNLSSLELGDSALYFCASSLLGGVETQYFGPGTRLLVL.

The chain couples TRBV30 to TRBJ1-3, with 7 bases fitting TRBD1. CDR3 length: 16 residues. Germline V gene sequence: CDR1 GTSNPN, CDR2 SVGIG (reference sequence). The junction had 11 bases not matched to a gene; V was cut back by 1 base and J by 5 bases. Here the CDR3 DNA reads TGTGCCTGGAGTGCACCGAAGGGACAGTTTAGAAACACCATATATTTT. Residues: CAWSAPKGQFRNTIYF.

The chain employs TRBV30 and TRBJ2-1; unclear D gene. V gave up 3 bases and J gave up 5 bases, with 14 bases separating them. CDR1 is GTSNPN and CDR2 is SVGIG in the germline V gene (reference sequence). The CDR3 runs 14 residues. CDR3 in amino acids: CAWRYHDWHNEQFF. In DNA, the CDR3 is TGTGCCTGGAGGTACCATGACTGGCACAATGAGCAGTTCTTC.

The CDR3 region is CASSQEYRTGELFF. The CDR3 DNA is TGTGCCAGCAGCCAAGAGTATCGGACCGGGGAGCTGTTTTTT. The V call is TRBV3-1 (or the pseudogene TRBV3-2), the J call TRBJ2-2, with D uncertain. Germline CDR1 and CDR2: LGHDT and YNNKEL (reference sequence). The V end lost 0 bases, the J end lost 5 bases, and 7 bases lay between the germline ends. The CDR3 totals 14 residues.

A note on this clone: The sample contains more than one DNA sequence encoding this CDR3. The V gene is TRBV18, the J gene TRBJ1-1; D is ambiguous. Germline V lookup: CDR1 KGHSH, CDR2 LQKENI. This CDR3 region has 13 residues. Trimming removed 6 bases at V and 2 bases at J, with 10 bases between. This CDR3 is CASSPAPNTEAFF. The CDR3 DNA reads as TGTGCCAGCTCCCCCGCCCCTAACACTGAAGCTTTCTTT.

This sequence joins TRBV7-2 and TRBJ2-7; TRBD1 matches 8 bases. The CDR3 contains 15 residues. The V and J ends lost 3 bases and 0 bases, in that order; junction bases with no gene match: 4. Germline CDR1 reads SGHTA; CDR2 reads FQGNSA. CDR3 DNA: TGTGCCAGCAGCTTGCAGGACAGGGCCTCCTACGAGCAGTACTTC. Protein product: CASSLQDRASYEQYF.

V gene TRBV4-1 combines with J gene TRBJ2-3, with 8 bases aligning to TRBD2. Trimming at V came to 4 bases and at J to 1 base, leaving 10 bases not matched to a gene. Looked up from germline, CDR1 is MGHRA and CDR2 is YSYEKL. CDR3 size: 17 residues. The CDR3 DNA follows: TGCGCCAGCAGCCCCGGGGCGGGGGGCGGCGGCACAGATACGCAGTATTTT. This gives the protein CASSPGAGGGGTDTQYF.

The table lists this clone with a count of one. This CDR3 is CASSPGAGTEAFF. CDR3 DNA: TGTGCCAGCTCACCAGGGGCAGGGACTGAAGCTTTCTTT. V usage is TRBV18 and J usage is TRBJ1-1, with TRBD1 as a possible D gene (5 bases). The CDR3 is 13 residues long. The V gene's germline CDR1 is KGHSH and CDR2 LQKENI. Trimming removed 2 bases at V and 5 bases at J, with 9 bases between.

The chain recombines TRBV5-1 with TRBJ1-1, with TRBD1 as a possible D gene (6 bases). Germline V gene lookup returns CDR1 SGHRS and CDR2 YFSETQ. This CDR3 contains 13 residues. V was shortened by 1 base and J by 4 bases, with 8 bases between the two germline ends. CDR3 DNA: TGCGCCAGCAGCTTGTGGGGGGCCACTGAAGCTTTCTTT. Its protein is CASSLWGATEAFF.

V is TRBV7-2 and J is TRBJ1-6; TRBD1 matches 9 bases. The CDR3 length is 17 residues. CDR1 and CDR2 (germline): SGHTA, FQGNSA. The V gene end was trimmed by 0 bases and the J gene end by 8 bases; junction bases not matched to a gene: 8. The CDR3 DNA sequence: TGTGCCAGCAGCTTAGCTCGTTCCCGGGACAGGGATTCACCCCTCCACTTT. Amino acid sequence: CASSLARSRDRDSPLHF.

CDR3 loop: CASSRNYGYTF. In DNA, the CDR3 is TGTGCCAGCAGTAGAAACTATGGCTACACCTTC. The rearrangement links TRBV28 to TRBJ1-2; D gene ambiguous. The V end lost 5 bases, the J end lost 2 bases, and 3 bases lay between the germline ends. CDR1 and CDR2 from the germline V gene are MDHEN and SYDVKM. The CDR3 runs 11 residues.

The chain is built from TRBV9 and TRBJ2-3; 7 bases are shared with TRBD1. Germline CDR1 and CDR2: SGDLS and YYNGEE. V shed 0 bases and J 3 bases; nucleotides not matched to a gene: 4. The CDR3 totals 15 residues. The CDR3 bases are TGTGCCAGCAGCGTAGATAGGGGGCTTACAGATACGCAGTATTTT. Amino acids: CASSVDRGLTDTQYF. Supplemented by reference TRBV9 and TRBJ2-3, the full variable domain reads DSGVTQTPKHLITATGQRVTLRCSPRSGDLSVYWYQQSLDQGLQFLIQYYNGEERAKGNILERFSAQQFPDLHSELNLSSLELGDSALYFCASSVDRGLTDTQYFGPGTRLTVL.

The chain combines TRBV13 with TRBJ2-5; 7 bases are a match to TRBD1. V dropped 0 bases and J dropped 5; count of bases not matched to a gene: 6. The germline V gene has CDR1 PRHDT and CDR2 FYEKMQ (reference sequence). The CDR3 runs to 15 residues. CDR3 in DNA: TGTGCCAGCAGCTTAGGATGGTCAGGGGGTGAGACCCAGTACTTC. Translating gives CASSLGWSGGETQYF.

This chain connects TRBV7-2 to TRBJ1-5; D is unresolved. Germline V gives CDR1 SGHTA, CDR2 FQGNSA. The CDR3 covers 16 residues. Trimming shortened V by 0 bases and J by 2 bases, and 11 bases separated the two germline ends. CDR3 region: CASSLALGIGNQPQHF. The CDR3, as DNA: TGTGCCAGCAGCTTAGCGCTGGGTATTGGCAATCAGCCCCAGCATTTT.

The J gene is TRBJ1-6, the V gene TRBV5-4; D is ambiguous. V lost 0 bases and J lost 6, with 4 bases in between. The CDR3 consists of 13 residues. Germline V gives CDR1 SGHNT, CDR2 YYREEE (reference sequence). The CDR3 region has the DNA TGTGCCAGCAGCTTGGACGGTAATTCACCCCTCCACTTT. Encoded protein: CASSLDGNSPLHF.

A single count supports this clone. V is TRBV6-5 and J is TRBJ1-1; possibly TRBD1 for D (5 bases). The CDR3 covers 14 residues. Germline CDR1 and CDR2: MNHEY and SVGAGI. V lost 4 bases and J 0 bases, leaving 9 bases between the germline ends. CDR3 in amino acids: CASSSGHLNTEAFF. The CDR3 DNA reads TGTGCCAGCAGTTCCGGACACTTGAACACTGAAGCTTTCTTT.

The chain is built from TRBV3-1 (or the pseudogene TRBV3-2) and TRBJ1-2, with D possibly being TRBD1 (5 bases). V lost 3 bases and J lost 8, with 16 bases in between. Per the germline V gene, CDR1 is LGHDT and CDR2 is YNNKEL (reference sequence). The CDR3 loop spans 14 amino acids. The CDR3 loop reads CASSQILGLNGYTF. The CDR3 DNA follows: TGTGCCAGCAGCCAGATTCTGGGGCTAAACGGCTACACCTTC.

The rearrangement joins TRBV5-8 to TRBJ1-5; TRBD1 agrees at 9 bases. J lost 3 bases, V lost 3 bases, and 4 bases had no gene match. The CDR3 spans 15 residues. Germline CDR1 and CDR2: SGHTS and YDEGEE. This CDR3 reads CASSSGQGPNQPQHF. The CDR3 bases are TGTGCCAGCAGCTCGGGACAGGGACCCAATCAGCCCCAGCATTTT.